This T cell receptor (beta chain) was recorded in a study of CD8 T cells in ankylosing spondylitis. Study-wide results and caveats: What appeared characteristic of ankylosing spondylitis blood was a TCR beta motif of seven to nine highly homologous variants. A CD8+ phenotype characterized the disease-linked clones, which were relatively rare in peripheral blood.

This clonotype occurred many times. Its target is unknown. Germline values: CDR1 DFQATT, CDR2 SNEGSKA (reference sequence). The CDR3 sequence is 13 residues long. The V end lost 3 bases, the J end lost 8 bases, and 13 bases lay between the germline ends. TCRdb ran MiXCR on the 5' RACE reads and lists one entry per CDR3 protein. The repertoire holds approximately 240,000 distinct CDR3 sequences, with roughly 10% as singletons. Sequences were obtained from blood, either unsorted or a sorted T cell fraction (not recorded which). V gene TRBV20-1 combines with J gene TRBJ2-2; unclear D gene. This clonotype originated in a male donor with ankylosing spondylitis or in good health (not recorded which). The CDR3 here is CSASGPRWGELFF. DNA for the CDR3: TGCAGTGCTAGTGGTCCCCGGTGGGGGGAGCTGTTTTTT.